This T cell receptor (beta chain) was observed in a study of blood T cell repertoires in COVID-19. This clone has only one observation. Clinical history reported by participants formed the basis on which cohorts were assigned. This CDR3 region has 13 residues. Trimming at V came to 1 base and at J to 7 bases, leaving 4 bases not matched to a gene. CDR1 and CDR2 from the germline V gene are SGHTA and FQGNSA. The repertoire was sequenced with immunoSEQ multiplex PCR; TCRdb's copy has only in-frame clones and lacks some. There are around 200,000 clones in the sample; 80% to 90% occur only once, and less than 4.5% lies in the top ten.

The sequencing input was PBMCs or T cells enriched from blood (not recorded which). The chain links TRBV7-2 to TRBJ2-7; 7 bases fit TRBD1. This receptor was taken from a woman in her forties with acute COVID-19. The CDR3 region is CASSLEGAVEQYF. In DNA form, the CDR3 reads TGTGCCAGCAGCTTAGAGGGGGCGGTTGAGCAGTACTTC. Supplemented by reference TRBV7-2 and TRBJ2-7, the full variable domain reads GAGVSQSPSNKVTEKGKDVELRCDPISGHTALYWYRQSLGQGLEFLIYFQGNSAPDKSGLPSDRFSAERTGGSVSTLTIQRTQQEDSAVYLCASSLEGAVEQYFGPGTRLTVT.